The 17 T cell receptor beta chains in this list originate from one sample, sequenced in a study of Ad26.COV2.S vaccination and SARS-CoV-2 variants. Measured with immunoSEQ multiplex PCR; TCRdb has only the in-frame clones, and not every one. This sample has roughly 320,000 clones; just under 85% occur once, and the top ten carry approximately 2.1%. Treatment indicated: 15 to 20 received Ad26.COV2.S at low or high dose, single or two shots; 5 received placebo; per-sample allocation not given. Day 63 following the first vaccine or placebo injection was when the samples were taken. The specimen was peripheral blood, collected in a trial of Ad26.COV2.S vaccine versus placebo. The receptor set was obtained from a person aged 18 to 59 who received the Ad26.COV2.S COVID-19 vaccine or a placebo.

Comment on this clone: The sample carries other DNA sequences with the same CDR3. The chain has TRBV5-1 and TRBJ2-5, with no clear D. Germline CDR1 and CDR2: SGHRS and YFSETQ. V was clipped by 1 base and J by 5 bases, with 9 bases between them. This CDR3 contains 13 residues. The CDR3 DNA sequence: TGCGCCAGCAGCTTGTTGGGTAGGGAGACCCAGTACTTC. Amino acids: CASSLLGRETQYF.

This sequence joins TRBV4-2 and TRBJ2-7, with TRBD1 matching 8 bases. The V gene's germline CDR1 is LGHNA and CDR2 YNFKEQ. The CDR3 runs 17 residues. With 2 bases clipped from V and 3 bases from J, the junction kept 12 bases outside the gene matches. The chain's CDR3 is CASSQQALGTGFYEQYF. The CDR3 nucleotides read TGTGCCAGCAGCCAACAAGCTCTCGGGACAGGTTTCTACGAGCAGTACTTC.

This clone has a handful of counts. J is TRBJ2-7 and V is TRBV5-5, with D perhaps TRBD1 or TRBD2 (7 bases each). V dropped 5 bases and J dropped 4 bases, with 16 bases sitting between them. The germline CDR1 and CDR2 sequences are SGHKS and YYEKEE (reference sequence). The CDR3 is 14 residues long. CDR3 coding DNA: TGTGCCAGCAGGGTTCAGGGGGGGAGGTACGAGCAGTACTTC. Protein: CASRVQGGRYEQYF.

The rearrangement joins TRBV2 to TRBJ1-6; D call uncertain. CDR3 length: 13 amino acids. With 9 bases removed from V and 0 bases from J, the gap between germline ends came to 6 bases. Germline V CDR1 and CDR2: SNHLY, FYNNEI. This CDR3 reads CASVYSYNSPLHF. In DNA, the CDR3 is TGTGCCAGTGTATACTCCTATAATTCACCCCTCCACTTT.

The V gene is TRBV5-6, the J gene TRBJ1-3, with D perhaps TRBD1 (6 bases). Trimming took 0 bases from V and 2 from J, leaving 15 bases between them. This CDR3 contains 17 residues. Germline values: CDR1 SGHDT, CDR2 YYEEEE. The CDR3 DNA sequence: TGTGCCAGCAGCTTGGCAGAGGGGGTGTCAGCTGGAAACACCATATATTTT. This translates into CASSLAEGVSAGNTIYF.

This rearrangement joins TRBV5-1 to TRBJ1-5; 8 nucleotides agree with TRBD1. CDR3 size: 16 residues. CDR1 is SGHRS and CDR2 is YFSETQ in the germline V gene. V trimming: 1 base; J trimming: 2 bases; junction bases outside the gene matches: 5. The CDR3: CASSLNPQGGNQPQHF. DNA of the CDR3: TGCGCCAGCAGCTTGAATCCACAGGGGGGCAATCAGCCCCAGCATTTT.

The chain couples TRBV5-5 to TRBJ2-5, with no clear D. CDR1 is SGHKS and CDR2 is YYEKEE in the germline V gene (reference sequence). The CDR3 runs 14 residues. V lost 3 bases and J 2 bases, leaving 11 bases between the germline ends. The CDR3 DNA sequence: TGTGCCAGCAGCTGGACGGATACTCAAGAGACCCAGTACTTC. Its translation is CASSWTDTQETQYF.

This chain joins TRBV5-5 and TRBJ1-1; D unclear. Trimming shortened V by 2 bases and J by 0 bases, and 8 bases separated the two germline ends. CDR1 is SGHKS, CDR2 YYEKEE, per germline (reference sequence). The CDR3 is 14 amino acids. The CDR3 here is CASSFLRLNTEAFF. DNA for the CDR3: TGTGCCAGCAGCTTTTTACGGTTGAACACTGAAGCTTTCTTT.

The V and J genes are TRBV2 and TRBJ1-6; tentatively, D is TRBD1 (6 bases). Trimming pared 6 bases from V and 8 bases from J, leaving 14 bases between. Germline V gives CDR1 SNHLY, CDR2 FYNNEI. This CDR3 is 14 amino acids long. CDR3 in amino acids: CASRTGFGDSPLHF. CDR3 DNA sequence: TGTGCCAGCAGAACAGGGTTTGGGGATTCACCCCTCCACTTT.

The chain has TRBV5-4 and TRBJ1-2; 11 bases are a match to TRBD1. The CDR3 runs to 13 residues. The trim removed 4 bases at V and 6 bases at J, leaving 2 bases unmatched. Germline V gene lookup returns CDR1 SGHNT and CDR2 YYREEE (reference sequence). CDR3 amino acids: CASSGQGANGYTF. The CDR3 coding sequence is TGTGCCAGCAGCGGACAGGGGGCGAATGGCTACACCTTC.

The chain is built from TRBV10-3 and TRBJ2-3; D possibly matches TRBD1 or TRBD2 (7 bases each). CDR1 ENHRY and CDR2 SYGVKD come from the germline V gene. V was trimmed by 4 bases and J by 2 bases, leaving 13 bases between them. The CDR3 covers 15 residues. The CDR3 is CAISGEGAPTDTQYF. The CDR3 coding sequence is TGTGCCATCAGTGGGGAGGGGGCCCCCACAGATACGCAGTATTTT.

The rearrangement joins TRBV27 to TRBJ2-7; D possibly corresponds to TRBD1 (5 bases). Per the germline V gene, CDR1 is MNHEY and CDR2 is SMNVEV (reference sequence). V gave up 3 bases and J gave up 3 bases, with 9 bases separating them. CDR3 length: 13 amino acids. The CDR3 reads CASSFNRNYEQYF. In DNA, the CDR3 is TGTGCCAGCAGTTTTAACAGGAACTACGAGCAGTACTTC.

This clone was seen only a few times. The chain recombines TRBV5-1 with TRBJ1-2; D is perhaps TRBD1 (5 bases). V shed 3 bases and J shed 1 base, with 16 bases lying between them. CDR3 length equals 16 residues. Germline CDR1 reads SGHRS; CDR2 reads YFSETQ. CDR3 in DNA: TGCGCCAGCAGCTCCGAGGGGCTGAGAATTAACTATGGCTACACCTTC. This translates into CASSSEGLRINYGYTF.

The genes are TRBV28 and TRBJ2-1; tentatively, D is TRBD1 (6 bases). Germline V gene sequence: CDR1 MDHEN, CDR2 SYDVKM. Trimming took 7 bases from V and 2 from J, leaving 15 bases between them. The CDR3 has 15 residues. The CDR3 is CASNLLGTPYNEQFF. CDR3 in DNA: TGTGCCAGCAACTTATTGGGGACACCCTACAATGAGCAGTTCTTC.

The rearrangement links TRBV27 to TRBJ2-3; weak D call: TRBD1 (6 bases). The CDR3 is 16 residues long. Germline CDR1 reads MNHEY; CDR2 reads SMNVEV (reference sequence). Trimming removed 5 bases from V and 0 bases from J, with 15 bases in between. CDR3 protein: CASSPTGIFSTDTQYF. In nucleotides, the CDR3 is TGTGCCAGCAGTCCAACAGGGATTTTCAGCACAGATACGCAGTATTTT.

CDR3 protein: CASKRQLNTEAFF. The CDR3 DNA follows: TGTGCCAGTAAAAGACAGCTGAACACTGAAGCTTTCTTT. V gene TRBV19 combines with J gene TRBJ1-1; D is perhaps TRBD1 (5 bases). Trimming pared 7 bases from V and 0 bases from J, leaving 9 bases between. CDR1 and CDR2 (germline): LNHDA, SQIVND (reference sequence). The CDR3 loop spans 13 amino acids.

The chain carries TRBV18 and TRBJ1-2; 7 bases map to TRBD1. In germline, CDR1 is KGHSH, CDR2 LQKENI. V lost 5 bases and J lost 7; bases outside the gene matches: 16. The CDR3 covers 16 residues. CDR3 DNA sequence: TGTGCCAGCTCAGTCCCTTCGACAGGGTCCTGGGCTGGCTACACCTTC. Amino acid sequence: CASSVPSTGSWAGYTF.